This entry describes one T cell receptor beta chain. What it recognizes is unknown. The data were obtained in a study of cytomegalovirus exposure and HLA in healthy donors. Germline-derived CDR1 and CDR2 are LNHDA and SQIVND (reference sequence). This CDR3 has 15 amino acids. V shed 5 bases and J 3 bases; nucleotides not matched to a gene: 9. This PCR relied on a set of 60 Vbeta primers and 13 Jbeta primers. The method was immunoSEQ multiplex PCR; TCRdb's version includes in-frame clones alone and lacks a portion of them. Of 50,000 to 65,000 clones listed, around 75% are singletons. General study findings and limits: Previously analyzed data showed that most TCR beta V segments were productive at a frequency of about 87% or about 30%. TRBV6-2, TRBV6-3 and other indistinguishable V segments were excluded. Several of the most significant clusters appeared linked to common viral pathogens, based on a later analysis.

The sequenced sample consisted of PBMCs. The V call is TRBV19, the J call TRBJ2-7, with 8 positions matching TRBD1. The receptor was derived from a man aged 50-60 years in good health and CMV-seropositive. The CDR3 protein is CASSSRDRNFYEQYF. The CDR3, as DNA: TGTGCCAGTAGTTCCCGGGACAGGAACTTCTACGAGCAGTACTTC.